A selection of T cell receptor beta chains follows, all from one sample in a study of blood T cell repertoires in COVID-19. Assay used: immunoSEQ multiplex PCR; TCRdb lists only in-frame clones, some missing. The repertoire holds some 130,000 clones, with 90% as singletons. Sequencing used peripheral blood. The receptors shown here come from a man in his forties or fifties with active COVID-19. The CDR3 runs from the conserved cysteine through the conserved F or W. The D gene is left open where the match is weak. A row's size may be missing; if present it is once, few, many or a size class.

D gene	clone size	V gene	J gene	CDR3 protein	CDR3 DNA
NA	once	TRBV19	TRBJ2-5	CASSIVPEETQYF	TGTGCCAGTAGTATAGTGCCGGAAGAGACCCAGTACTTC
NA	NA	TRBV6-1	TRBJ2-3	CASSEIWEADTQYF	TGTGCCAGCAGTGAAATCTGGGAGGCAGATACGCAGTATTTT
TRBD1	NA	TRBV6-5	TRBJ1-1	CASWNTGGPEAFF	TGTGCCAGCTGGAATACAGGGGGCCCTGAAGCTTTCTTT
NA	NA	TRBV19	TRBJ2-5	CASKERETQYF	TGTGCCAGTAAGGAGAGAGAGACCCAGTACTTC
NA	NA	TRBV15	TRBJ1-1	CATSRDLMPHTEAFF	TGTGCCACCAGCAGAGATCTAATGCCCCACACTGAAGCTTTCTTT
NA	NA	TRBV11-3	TRBJ2-5	CASSPGVLGSGQETQYF	TGTGCCAGCAGCCCGGGGGTTCTAGGATCGGGGCAAGAGACCCAGTACTTC
NA	NA	TRBV30	TRBJ2-5	CAWSRGSGKRGSQETQYF	TGTGCCTGGAGTAGGGGGAGTGGAAAAAGAGGATCCCAAGAGACCCAGTACTTC
NA	NA	TRBV6-5	TRBJ2-2	CASKTDSRNTGELFF	TGTGCCAGCAAAACGGACAGCCGGAACACCGGGGAGCTGTTTTTT
TRBD2	NA	TRBV5-1	TRBJ2-3	CASSLGGTSGSDTQYF	TGCGCCAGCAGCTTGGGGGGGACTAGCGGATCAGATACGCAGTATTTT
NA	NA	TRBV10-2	TRBJ2-3	CASTRRGGYTDTQYF	TGCGCCAGCACCCGAAGGGGGGGATACACAGATACGCAGTATTTT
NA	NA	TRBV6-5	TRBJ2-5	CATARRPGETQYF	TGTGCCACCGCTCGGCGACCGGGGGAGACCCAGTACTTC
NA	NA	TRBV9	TRBJ2-2	CASSVLPQSYDLTGELFF	TGTGCCAGCAGCGTACTGCCACAGTCCTACGACCTTACCGGGGAGCTGTTTTTT
TRBD2	few	TRBV5-1	TRBJ2-5	CASSLTPSGGQETQYF	TGCGCCAGCAGCTTGACTCCTAGCGGGGGGCAAGAGACCCAGTACTTC
TRBD1	NA	TRBV7-3	TRBJ1-5	CASSEQGGQPQHF	TGTGCCAGCAGCGAGCAGGGGGGTCAGCCCCAGCATTTT
TRBD2	NA	TRBV11-2	TRBJ2-5	CASSSLSAGSQETQYF	TGTGCCAGCAGCTCATTGTCAGCGGGGAGCCAAGAGACCCAGTACTTC
NA	NA	TRBV5-6	TRBJ1-5	CASSLTRRGKNQPQHF	TGTGCCAGCAGCTTGACTCGTCGCGGTAAAAATCAGCCCCAGCATTTT
TRBD1	NA	TRBV24-1	TRBJ1-2	CATRSQGVNYGYTF	TGTGCCACCAGGTCCCAGGGGGTTAACTATGGCTACACCTTC
NA	NA	TRBV21-1	TRBJ1-5	CASSTRYRGNQPQHF	TGTGCCAGCAGCACTAGATACAGGGGAAATCAGCCCCAGCATTTT
NA	NA	TRBV5-4	TRBJ2-1	CASSWGTGNEQFF	TGTGCCAGCAGCTGGGGAACAGGCAATGAGCAGTTCTTC
TRBD1	NA	TRBV18	TRBJ1-2	CASSLSPGTASATLRTGYTF	TGTGCCAGCTCACTCTCTCCCGGGACAGCGAGCGCCACCCTCAGAACTGGCTACACCTTC
TRBD1	NA	TRBV6-2/TRBV6-3	TRBJ2-5	CASSLGTGQETQYF	TGTGCCAGCAGCCTCGGGACAGGTCAAGAGACCCAGTACTTC
NA	NA	TRBV3-1/TRBV3-2	TRBJ1-1	CASSQGHRSTEAFF	TGTGCCAGCAGCCAAGGGCACCGGAGCACTGAAGCTTTCTTT
TRBD2	NA	TRBV6-1	TRBJ2-6	CASSEVLGGSGANVLTF	TGTGCCAGCAGTGAAGTACTGGGGGGGTCAGGGGCCAACGTCCTGACTTTC
NA	NA	TRBV24-1	TRBJ2-1	CATSEGDRGNLAGGGRAEQFF	TGTGCCACCAGTGAGGGGGACAGGGGAAACCTAGCGGGAGGAGGCCGGGCTGAGCAGTTCTTC
NA	NA	TRBV9	TRBJ1-4	CASSHGTPATNEKLFF	TGTGCCAGCAGCCACGGGACACCAGCAACTAATGAAAAACTGTTTTTT
NA	NA	TRBV19	TRBJ1-4	CASSIRGTLAKLFF	TGTGCCAGTAGTATACGGGGAACCCTAGCAAAACTGTTTTTT
TRBD2	once	TRBV2	TRBJ2-3	CASSEAGLAGASTDTQYF	TGTGCCAGCAGTGAAGCGGGACTAGCGGGAGCTAGCACAGATACGCAGTATTTT
NA	once	TRBV27	TRBJ2-1	CASRQLSGTTYNEQFF	TGTGCCAGCAGACAACTAAGCGGGACAACCTACAATGAGCAGTTCTTC
NA	NA	TRBV10-1	TRBJ1-1	CASNADRNTEAFF	TGCGCCAGCAACGCCGACAGGAACACTGAAGCTTTCTTT
TRBD2	NA	TRBV29-1	TRBJ2-5	CSVARTSGGQETQYF	TGCAGCGTCGCTCGGACTAGCGGGGGGCAAGAGACCCAGTACTTC
NA	NA	TRBV5-6	TRBJ2-5	CASSLFFGTTQETQYF	TGTGCCAGCAGCTTGTTCTTCGGGACAACCCAAGAGACCCAGTACTTC
TRBD1	NA	TRBV7-9	TRBJ1-4	CASSLASGQGNEKLFF	TGTGCCAGCAGCTTAGCGTCGGGACAGGGGAATGAAAAACTGTTTTTT
TRBD2	once	TRBV7-8	TRBJ2-2	CASSPSGANTGELFF	TGTGCCAGCAGCCCTAGCGGGGCAAACACCGGGGAGCTGTTTTTT
NA	NA	TRBV6-5	TRBJ2-3	CASSYGRTSTDTQYF	TGTGCCAGCAGTTACGGGCGGACTAGCACAGATACGCAGTATTTT
TRBD2	NA	TRBV7-8	TRBJ2-7	CASSLDGGILEQYF	TGTGCCAGCAGCTTAGACGGGGGGATTCTCGAGCAGTACTTC
NA	NA	TRBV27	TRBJ2-7	CASSLQGISYEQYF	TGTGCCAGCAGTTTACAGGGGATTTCTTACGAGCAGTACTTC
NA	once	TRBV7-8	TRBJ2-4	CASSLDGGLAKNIQYF	TGTGCCAGCAGCTTAGACGGCGGGCTAGCCAAAAACATTCAGTACTTC
TRBD2	NA	TRBV4-1	TRBJ2-2	CASSFRGGSGVNTGELFF	TGCGCCAGCAGCTTCCGCGGCGGTAGCGGGGTAAACACCGGGGAGCTGTTTTTT
NA	NA	TRBV5-1	TRBJ2-6	CASSFGNPQGTGANVLTF	TGCGCCAGCAGCTTTGGGAATCCCCAGGGGACCGGGGCCAACGTCCTGACTTTC
TRBD1	NA	TRBV7-3	TRBJ1-1	CASSRQGMETEAFF	TGTGCCAGCAGTCGACAGGGGATGGAAACTGAAGCTTTCTTT
TRBD2	NA	TRBV5-1	TRBJ2-1	CASSSLTSGSLGYNEQFF	TGCGCCAGCAGCTCGTTGACTAGCGGGAGTTTGGGCTACAATGAGCAGTTCTTC
NA	NA	TRBV9	TRBJ2-7	CASSVAAGDIYEQYF	TGTGCCAGCAGCGTAGCTGCAGGGGACATTTACGAGCAGTACTTC
TRBD1	NA	TRBV7-2	TRBJ1-1	CASSEYHGTGIF	TGTGCCAGCAGCGAGTATCACGGGACAGGTATCTTT
TRBD1	NA	TRBV18	TRBJ1-1	CASSSDRGTNTEAFF	TGTGCCAGCTCATCCGACAGGGGGACTAACACTGAAGCTTTCTTT
TRBD2	NA	TRBV28	TRBJ2-3	CASSLSQAGAPADTQYF	TGTGCCAGCAGTTTAAGCCAGGCGGGAGCCCCGGCAGATACGCAGTATTTT
NA	NA	TRBV6-5	TRBJ1-2	CASSQTANYGYTF	TGTGCCAGCAGCCAGACAGCTAACTATGGCTACACCTTC
NA	NA	TRBV7-3	TRBJ2-1	CASSPTRDYNEQFF	TGTGCCAGCAGCCCGACCCGGGACTACAATGAGCAGTTCTTC
TRBD1	NA	TRBV5-1	TRBJ2-1	CASSLTRGRAPSGNEQFF	TGCGCCAGCAGCTTAACTAGGGGGCGGGCTCCCTCCGGCAATGAGCAGTTCTTC
NA	NA	TRBV13	TRBJ1-1	CASNLSRGTKFEAFF	TGTGCCAGCAACCTGTCCCGGGGTACTAAATTTGAAGCTTTCTTT
NA	NA	TRBV19	TRBJ2-1	CASSIAGGGEQFF	TGTGCCAGTAGTATAGCGGGTGGCGGTGAGCAGTTCTTC
NA	medium-sized	TRBV5-5	TRBJ2-1	CASSFGFNEQFF	TGTGCCAGCAGCTTCGGGTTCAATGAGCAGTTCTTC
NA	NA	TRBV30	TRBJ1-1	CAWSVPQKTEAFF	TGTGCCTGGAGTGTCCCGCAGAAGACTGAAGCTTTCTTT
TRBD1	NA	TRBV7-6	TRBJ1-5	CASSLATGNNQPQHF	TGTGCCAGCAGCTTAGCGACAGGGAACAATCAGCCCCAGCATTTT
TRBD1	NA	TRBV27	TRBJ2-1	CASSSLGQGSYNEQFF	TGTGCCAGCAGTAGTCTAGGACAGGGGTCTTACAATGAGCAGTTCTTC
TRBD2	NA	TRBV7-9	TRBJ2-1	CASSRLAGGSYNEQFF	TGTGCCAGCAGCCGTCTAGCGGGAGGGAGCTACAATGAGCAGTTCTTC
NA	once	TRBV5-4	TRBJ2-2	CASSVISGMNTGELFF	TGTGCCAGCAGCGTAATCTCCGGGATGAACACCGGGGAGCTGTTTTTT
NA	NA	TRBV7-8	TRBJ2-6	CASSSPEGVGGANVLTF	TGTGCCAGCAGCTCCCCCGAAGGGGTTGGTGGGGCCAACGTCCTGACTTTC
TRBD2	once	TRBV3-1/TRBV3-2	TRBJ2-1	CASSPRGSGGAYEQFF	TGTGCCAGCAGCCCCCGTGGAAGCGGGGGGGCCTATGAGCAGTTCTTC
NA	NA	TRBV19	TRBJ1-2	CASSISWRKVPLYGYTF	TGTGCCAGTAGTATATCGTGGCGGAAGGTTCCGCTCTATGGCTACACCTTC
TRBD1	NA	TRBV6-5	TRBJ2-1	CASSYRDSYNEQFF	TGTGCCAGCAGTTACCGGGACAGCTACAATGAGCAGTTCTTC